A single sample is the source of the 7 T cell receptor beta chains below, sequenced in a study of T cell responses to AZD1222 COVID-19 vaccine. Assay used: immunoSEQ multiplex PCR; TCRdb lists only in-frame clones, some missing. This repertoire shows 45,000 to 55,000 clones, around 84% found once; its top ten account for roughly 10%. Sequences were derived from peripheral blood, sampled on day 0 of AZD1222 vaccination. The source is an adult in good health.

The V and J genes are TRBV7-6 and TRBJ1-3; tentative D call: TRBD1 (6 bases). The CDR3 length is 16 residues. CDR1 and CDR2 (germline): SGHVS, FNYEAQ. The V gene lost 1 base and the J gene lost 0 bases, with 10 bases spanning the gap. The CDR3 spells CASSLDRAYSGNTIYF. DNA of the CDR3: TGTGCCAGCAGCTTAGACAGGGCCTACTCTGGAAACACCATATATTTT.

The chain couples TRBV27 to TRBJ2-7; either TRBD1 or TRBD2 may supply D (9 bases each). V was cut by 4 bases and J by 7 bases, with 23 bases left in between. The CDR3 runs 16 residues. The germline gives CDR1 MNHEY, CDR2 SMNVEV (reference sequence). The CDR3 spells CASSSWQASGTGEQYF. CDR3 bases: TGTGCCAGCAGTTCCTGGCAGGCTAGCGGGACAGGGGAGCAGTACTTC.

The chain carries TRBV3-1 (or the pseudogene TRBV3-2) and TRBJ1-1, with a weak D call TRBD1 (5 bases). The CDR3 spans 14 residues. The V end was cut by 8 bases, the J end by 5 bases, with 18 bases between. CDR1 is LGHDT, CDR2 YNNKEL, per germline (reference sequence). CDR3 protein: CASSLGGKGTEAFF. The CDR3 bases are TGTGCCAGCTCCCTAGGAGGGAAGGGGACTGAAGCTTTCTTT.

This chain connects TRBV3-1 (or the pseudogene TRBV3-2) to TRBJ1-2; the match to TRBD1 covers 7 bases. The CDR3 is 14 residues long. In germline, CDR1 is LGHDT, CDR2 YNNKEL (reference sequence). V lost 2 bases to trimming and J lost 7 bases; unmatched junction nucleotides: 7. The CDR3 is CASSQTNRGSGYTF. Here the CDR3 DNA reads TGTGCCAGCAGCCAAACGAACAGGGGCTCTGGCTACACCTTC.

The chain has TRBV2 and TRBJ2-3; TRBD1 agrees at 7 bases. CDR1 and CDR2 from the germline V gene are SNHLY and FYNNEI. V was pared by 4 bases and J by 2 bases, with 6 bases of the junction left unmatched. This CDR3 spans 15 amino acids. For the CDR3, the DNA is TGTGCCAGCAGTGCGGACAGGACCCTCACAGATACGCAGTATTTT. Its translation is CASSADRTLTDTQYF. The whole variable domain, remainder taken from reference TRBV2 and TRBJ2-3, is EPEVTQTPSHQVTQMGQEVILRCVPISNHLYFYWYRQILGQKVEFLVSFYNNEISEKSEIFDDQFSVERPDGSNFTLKIRSTKLEDSAMYFCASSADRTLTDTQYFGPGTRLTVL.

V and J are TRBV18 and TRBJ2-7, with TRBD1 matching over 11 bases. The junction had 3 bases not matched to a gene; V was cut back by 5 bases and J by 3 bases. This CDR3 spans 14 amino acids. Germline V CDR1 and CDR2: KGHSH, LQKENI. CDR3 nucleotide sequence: TGTGCCAGCTCAGAAGGGACAGGGGGCTACGAGCAGTACTTC. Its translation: CASSEGTGGYEQYF.

In DNA form, the CDR3 reads TGCGCCAGCAGCCAAGATCGCGATTCAAGTGAGGAGGGCTATGGCTACACCTTC. This translates into CASSQDRDSSEEGYGYTF. This chain uses TRBV4-1 with TRBJ1-2; D is undetermined. The CDR3 contains 18 residues. The germline V and J ends were trimmed by 0 bases and 4 bases, with 21 bases remaining between them. Germline V gene sequence: CDR1 MGHRA, CDR2 YSYEKL.